The source of this T cell receptor (beta chain) is a study of human T cells and chemical hapten exposure. About the research overall: How much TCR each sample yielded varied, mostly because pooled library volumes differed slightly.

Separate cDNA molecules received unique molecular identifiers, which the library attached to them. TCRdb independently ran MiXCR on the 5' RACE reads; one entry per CDR3 protein. The repertoire holds tens of thousands of distinct CDR3 sequences, with approximately 7.7% as singletons. Total RNA was isolated from whole blood that had not been fractionated. This clonotype was seen a few times. The receptor's source is a male donor in good health.

The DNA of the CDR3 is TGTGCCAGCAGTCAGGACAGGCGGGGCGAGCAGTACTTC. Translated: CASSQDRRGEQYF. The V call is TRBV12-3 or TRBV12-4, the J call TRBJ2-7; tentative D call: TRBD1 (7 bases). The V end was cut by 5 bases, the J end by 6 bases, with 14 bases between. This CDR3 is 13 amino acids long.